Below, 26 T cell receptor beta chains from the same sample are listed, as sequenced in a study of blood T cell repertoires in COVID-19 (dated by TCRdb to between 2020 and 2021). Libraries were made using the immunoSEQ multiplex PCR assay. Drawn from immuneACCESS, this table holds only the in-frame rearrangements with V and J called that TCRdb kept. Clones are partly lost; checked studies trace under half to an unresolved V gene and leave the rest unexplained. For this sample there are about 300,000 clones; approximately 88% appear just once. Together, the top ten hold 6.9% of the sample. The sequenced sample was peripheral blood. These receptors all come from a woman aged 25 to 39 who had recovered from COVID-19.

The rearrangement uses TRBV6-5 and TRBJ2-7, with D possibly TRBD1 on 5 matching bases. Germline CDR1 and CDR2: MNHEY and SVGAGI. The CDR3 loop spans 13 amino acids. Trimming took 7 bases from V and 5 from J, leaving 15 bases between them. Here the CDR3 reads CASTLFGANEQYF. The CDR3 DNA sequence: TGTGCCAGCACCCTTTTTGGGGCGAACGAGCAGTACTTC.

This chain joins TRBV5-1 and TRBJ2-7; 8 bases agree with TRBD1. CDR3 size: 14 residues. Germline V CDR1 and CDR2: SGHRS, YFSETQ. V lost 4 bases, J lost 4 bases, and 7 bases stayed unmatched. The chain's CDR3 is CASSPRTGKYEQYF. For the CDR3, the DNA is TGCGCCAGCAGCCCGCGGACAGGGAAATACGAGCAGTACTTC. Variable domain in full (rest from reference TRBV5-1 and TRBJ2-7): KAGVTQTPRYLIKTRGQQVTLSCSPISGHRSVSWYQQTPGQGLQFLFEYFSETQRNKGNFPGRFSGRQFSNSRSEMNVSTLELGDSALYLCASSPRTGKYEQYFGPGTRLTVT.

The genes are TRBV15 and TRBJ2-3; maybe TRBD2 (6 bases). This CDR3 is 15 amino acids long. Germline V gene data show CDR1 as LNHNV and CDR2 as YYDKDF (reference sequence). V lost 3 bases and J lost 3, with 13 bases in between. CDR3 amino acids: CATSRTRGVTDTQYF. CDR3 sequence (DNA): TGTGCCACCAGCAGGACGCGGGGCGTGACAGATACGCAGTATTTT.

The V and J genes are TRBV2 and TRBJ2-7; 7 bases agree with TRBD1. Germline lookup yields CDR1 SNHLY and CDR2 FYNNEI. Unmatched junction bases numbered 6, after V lost 10 bases and J lost 3 bases. The CDR3 spans 12 residues. CDR3 sequence (DNA): TGTGCCACCCGGGACAGCTTCTACGAGCAGTACTTC. Translated: CATRDSFYEQYF.

The V call is TRBV20-1, the J call TRBJ2-2, with 9 bases fitting TRBD2. The CDR3 consists of 14 residues. CDR1 and CDR2 from the germline V gene are DFQATT and SNEGSKA (reference sequence). The V and J ends lost 3 bases and 4 bases, in that order; junction bases with no gene match: 3. The chain's CDR3 is CSASKTSGTGELFF. The DNA of the CDR3 is TGCAGTGCTAGTAAGACTAGCGGCACCGGGGAGCTGTTTTTT.

This clone was observed once. The chain uses TRBV27 and TRBJ1-2; TRBD1 matches at 8 bases. After removal of 4 bases from V and 1 base from J, the junction contained 11 bases not matched to a gene. Germline-derived CDR1 and CDR2 are MNHEY and SMNVEV (reference sequence). The length of the CDR3 is 17 residues. The DNA for the CDR3 is TGTGCCAGCAGTTCCCCTCGGACAGGGCCCAATAACTATGGCTACACCTTC. Its translation is CASSSPRTGPNNYGYTF.

The CDR3: CASSSQGAFGELFF. The CDR3 nucleotides read TGTGCCAGCAGCTCCCAGGGGGCGTTCGGGGAGCTGTTTTTT. The chain is built from TRBV7-6 and TRBJ2-2; 8 nucleotides match TRBD1. The CDR3 runs to 14 residues. J lost 7 bases, V lost 4 bases, and 5 bases had no gene match. CDR1 and CDR2 from the germline V gene are SGHVS and FNYEAQ.

The J gene is TRBJ1-1, the V gene TRBV24-1; D uncertain. Trimming pared 3 bases from V and 2 bases from J, leaving 6 bases between. Per the germline V gene, CDR1 is KGHDR and CDR2 is SFDVKD. The CDR3 has 13 residues. Written as DNA, the CDR3 is TGTGCCACCAGTGATGCGATAAACACTGAAGCTTTCTTT. This gives the protein CATSDAINTEAFF.

The chain links TRBV28 to TRBJ1-1, with 7 bases identical to TRBD1. Germline assignment: CDR1 MDHEN and CDR2 SYDVKM. This CDR3 has 15 residues. After removal of 5 bases from V and 6 bases from J, the junction contained 12 bases not matched to a gene. Here the CDR3 reads CASSPRGQGGPEAFF. DNA for the CDR3: TGTGCCAGCAGTCCTAGGGGCCAGGGGGGACCTGAAGCTTTCTTT.

The gene calls are TRBV6-6 and TRBJ2-5, with D perhaps TRBD1 (6 bases). The ends were cut back, 7 bases at V and 6 bases at J, with 12 bases in the middle. This CDR3 is built from 12 residues. Looked up from germline, CDR1 is MNHNY and CDR2 is SVGAGI (reference sequence). The CDR3 region is CASTSDSKTQYF. The CDR3 DNA follows: TGTGCCAGCACCTCGGACAGTAAGACCCAGTACTTC.

V usage is TRBV14 and J usage is TRBJ1-6, with 8 bases aligning to TRBD1. The trim removed 4 bases at V and 3 bases at J, leaving 11 bases unmatched. Germline V CDR1 and CDR2: SGHDN, FVKESK. The CDR3 loop spans 18 amino acids. CDR3 nucleotide sequence: TGTGCCAGCAGCCCCGCCGGGGCAGGGGGCCTCTATAATTCACCCCTCCACTTT. Amino acids: CASSPAGAGGLYNSPLHF.

This clone occurred once. The chain employs TRBV6-5 and TRBJ1-5, with D perhaps matching TRBD1 (5 bases). Germline values: CDR1 MNHEY, CDR2 SVGAGI. This CDR3 is 15 amino acids long. Trimming took off 4 bases at V and 4 bases at J, with 14 bases between the two ends. Here the CDR3 reads CASSSGRGENQPQHF. For the CDR3, the DNA is TGTGCCAGCAGTTCCGGGAGGGGAGAAAATCAGCCCCAGCATTTT.

The gene calls are TRBV4-2 and TRBJ1-2; tentatively, D is TRBD1 (6 bases). The germline V gene encodes CDR1 LGHNA and CDR2 YNFKEQ. CDR3 length equals 17 residues. V lost 1 base, J lost 5 bases, and 20 bases lay in between. The CDR3 sequence is CASSQASRGSQIYGYTF. In nucleotides, the CDR3 is TGTGCCAGCAGCCAAGCGTCGAGGGGGTCCCAGATATATGGCTACACCTTC.

This chain connects TRBV6-2 or TRBV6-3 to TRBJ1-1; D gene uncertain. The V gene lost 2 bases and the J gene lost 5 bases, with 15 bases spanning the gap. The germline V gene has CDR1 MNHEY and CDR2 SVGEGT. The CDR3 loop spans 15 amino acids. Here the CDR3 DNA reads TGTGCCAGCAGTTACAGGACGGATCGGGATACTGAAGCTTTCTTT. Amino acids: CASSYRTDRDTEAFF.

The V call is TRBV28, the J call TRBJ2-3; TRBD1 might be the D (5 bases). The CDR3 is 15 amino acids. V was cut by 6 bases and J by 2 bases, with 15 bases left in between. Germline V gives CDR1 MDHEN, CDR2 SYDVKM. The CDR3 reads CASRTDRTATDTQYF. The CDR3 region has the DNA TGTGCCAGCAGGACCGACAGAACAGCCACAGATACGCAGTATTTT.

This clone has more than one count but fewer than ten. This chain joins TRBV7-9 and TRBJ2-5, with 8 positions matching TRBD1. Trimming at V came to 9 bases and at J to 2 bases, leaving 14 bases not matched to a gene. Germline-derived CDR1 and CDR2 are SEHNR and FQNEAQ (reference sequence). The CDR3 is 16 residues long. Written as DNA, the CDR3 is TGTGCCAGTAAGGGGGAGACAGGGGACAAACAAGAGACCCAGTACTTC. This codes for CASKGETGDKQETQYF.

The J gene is TRBJ2-1, the V gene TRBV9, with TRBD2 matching over 7 bases. Trimming removed 4 bases from V and 7 bases from J; junction bases left unmatched: 11. Per germline, CDR1 SGDLS and CDR2 YYNGEE. This CDR3 spans 15 amino acids. CDR3 nucleotides: TGTGCCAGCAGCACCATAGCGGGTTTTATGAATGAGCAGTTCTTC. Translated, it gives CASSTIAGFMNEQFF.

The V and J genes are TRBV15 and TRBJ1-2, with TRBD1 matching over 7 bases. CDR1 is LNHNV, CDR2 YYDKDF, per germline (reference sequence). V lost 0 bases and J lost 1; bases outside the gene matches: 5. This CDR3 has 16 amino acids. In nucleotides, the CDR3 is TGTGCCACCAGCAGAGAGGGGGGACAGCTTAACTATGGCTACACCTTC. The encoded protein is CATSREGGQLNYGYTF. Complete variable domain (other parts from reference TRBV15 and TRBJ1-2): DAMVIQNPRYQVTQFGKPVTLSCSQTLNHNVMYWYQQKSSQAPKLLFHYYDKDFNNEADTPDNFQSRRPNTSFCFLDIRSPGLGDTAMYLCATSREGGQLNYGYTFGSGTRLTVV.

The chain links TRBV6-5 to TRBJ1-1, with 7 bases lining up with TRBD1. Per germline, CDR1 MNHEY and CDR2 SVGAGI. CDR3 length: 14 residues. Trimming took 6 bases from V and 3 from J; bases not matched to a gene: 7. The DNA for the CDR3 is TGTGCCAGCAGCCGGGGACAGATTCACACTGAAGCTTTCTTT. This translates into CASSRGQIHTEAFF.

CDR3 nucleotide sequence: TGTGCCAGCAGCTTCACCCTCCTTCTAGCGGGGGGATCGAACACCGGGGAGCTGTTTTTT. Its protein product is CASSFTLLLAGGSNTGELFF. The chain has TRBV11-3 and TRBJ2-2, with TRBD2 matching 11 bases. CDR1 SGHNT and CDR2 YENEEA come from the germline V gene. This CDR3 has 20 amino acids. Trimming removed 3 bases from V and 0 bases from J; junction bases left unmatched: 12. The full variable domain, completed using reference TRBV11-3 and TRBJ2-2, is EAGVVQSPRYKIIEKKQPVAFWCNPISGHNTLYWYLQNLGQGPELLIRYENEEAVDDSQLPKDRFSAERLKGVDSTLKIQPAELGDSAVYLCASSFTLLLAGGSNTGELFFGEGSRLTVL.

V gene TRBV5-6 combines with J gene TRBJ2-5; 8 bases are shared with TRBD2. This CDR3 is built from 15 residues. V trimming: 5 bases; J trimming: 4 bases; junction bases outside the gene matches: 10. The V gene's germline CDR1 is SGHDT and CDR2 YYEEEE. This chain's CDR3 is CASSSLAGRGETQYF. The CDR3 DNA reads as TGTGCCAGCAGTTCTTTAGCGGGGCGGGGAGAGACCCAGTACTTC.

The rearrangement joins TRBV28 to TRBJ2-1; tentative D call: TRBD2 (5 bases). The germline V gene has CDR1 MDHEN and CDR2 SYDVKM. The CDR3 has 14 residues. Trimming shortened V by 4 bases and J by 4 bases, and 11 bases separated the two germline ends. The CDR3 here is CASSSAAGYNEQFF. CDR3 nucleotide sequence: TGTGCCAGCAGTTCGGCGGCGGGTTACAATGAGCAGTTCTTC.

This clone was observed a handful of times. V gene TRBV10-3 combines with J gene TRBJ2-7, with D unclear. The CDR3 has 13 amino acids. Looked up from germline, CDR1 is ENHRY and CDR2 is SYGVKD. V lost 4 bases and J lost 0, with 7 bases in between. The CDR3: CAISVGSSYEQYF. The CDR3 DNA reads as TGTGCCATCAGTGTTGGCAGCTCCTACGAGCAGTACTTC.

V is TRBV4-2 and J is TRBJ1-2, with TRBD1 matching 8 bases. The CDR3 covers 15 residues. After removal of 6 bases from V and 0 bases from J, the junction contained 6 bases not matched to a gene. CDR1 and CDR2 (germline): LGHNA, YNFKEQ. In DNA, the CDR3 is TGTGCCAGCAGACCTCGACAGGGGCCTAACTATGGCTACACCTTC. Translating it yields CASRPRQGPNYGYTF.

The chain has TRBV6-5 and TRBJ1-4; 8 nucleotides match TRBD1. V was clipped by 6 bases and J by 1 base; unmatched bases: 4. Germline-derived CDR1 and CDR2 are MNHEY and SVGAGI. The CDR3 runs to 15 residues. CDR3 in amino acids: CASSSTGGTNEKLFF. CDR3 nucleotides: TGTGCCAGCAGCTCCACAGGGGGAACTAATGAAAAACTGTTTTTT.

This chain links TRBV5-1 with TRBJ2-7; 7 nucleotides line up with TRBD1. CDR1 SGHRS and CDR2 YFSETQ come from the germline V gene. The junction had 4 bases not matched to a gene; V was cut back by 4 bases and J by 3 bases. The CDR3 sequence is 13 residues long. Here the CDR3 reads CASSMGQSYEQYF. CDR3 nucleotide sequence: TGCGCCAGCAGCATGGGACAGAGCTACGAGCAGTACTTC.